The sequence of this T cell receptor beta chain was determined in a study of blood T cells in healthy people across ages (dated by TCRdb to the mid-2010s). Broadly, across the study: Template switching captured roughly one uniquely barcoded TCR beta cDNA molecule per two T cells in model experiments. Using deep sequencing normalized with unique cDNA molecular identifiers, the study measured how TCR beta repertoire diversity changes with age. The donors were divided into four age groups: young (average approximately 15 years), middle-aged (around 41), aged (roughly 60) and long-lived (roughly 86). To avoid experimental bias, donors of different ages were randomly spread across the sequencing lanes. The study analyzed two additional independent replicas of 1 million unique cDNA reads from the same blood draw for two donors, one aged 18 to 30 and one aged 80 or older. Study-wide findings and limitations: As age increased, observed TCR beta diversity per million T cells dropped in a roughly linear way, and a significant reduction was already evident by age about 40. The long-lived group showed more naive CD4+ T cells, fewer expanded clones and increased TCR diversity than the aged group, suggesting age selection. There was a strong correlation between observed TCR beta diversity and the percentage of naive T cells measured by flow cytometry. The CMV infection status of donors was not known, potentially confounding age-related changes in expanded clonotypes. Total diversity estimates from one million sequenced T cells were considered lower bounds and underestimates. Conclusive comparison of naive and antigen-experienced compartments was prevented by the profiling of bulk unsorted PBMCs.

The CDR3 covers 14 residues, taking in both the cysteine and the phenylalanine. The DNA shown is the 42-base CDR3, in frame from base 1. Germline trimming amounts to 3 bases on V and 6 bases on J, with 9 as the count of junction bases outside the gene matches. Based on the germline V gene (reference sequence), the CDR1 and CDR2 sequences are DFQATT and SNEGSKA. About this clonotype itself: Which antigen it targets is not known. There are no base qualities to consult, and no much larger clone falls within one base.

Preparation of the library involved 5' RACE. Sequencing used an Illumina HiSeq 2500. A second PCR of roughly 7 to 11 cycles was performed with a sample-barcoded 5' primer and a J-beta primer mix. Each TCR beta cDNA molecule received a unique molecular identifier from a template-switch 5' adaptor carrying 12 random nucleotides. Each sample yielded at least 3 million CDR3-containing paired-end reads. First-strand cDNA synthesis was performed from all RNA using the Mint cDNA synthesis kit, with priming by a TRBC-specific oligonucleotide. After uracil-DNA glycosylase treatment, a first 18-cycle PCR used universal primers M1SS and BC2_uni_R on all cDNA. The paper's data handling went like this. For normalization, 1 million high-quality reads were randomly selected from each sample, with every read carrying a distinct molecular identifier. Instead of being binned into consensus sequences, reads that shared molecular identifiers were thrown out. MiTCR, set to a Q25 quality threshold and the strictest error-elimination algorithm, was used for CDR3 identification, clonotype clustering and error correction. Lower-bound total TCR beta diversity was estimated with a nonparametric unseen species model using Euler transformation. The public reads were reanalyzed by TCRdb: fastp trimming at Q25, MiXCR alignment, in-frame beta chains only. Every entry covers one CDR3 protein and lists the most common genes and DNA from its rows. The V and J calls and clone size are TCRdb's, not the authors'. The sample yields 910,000 or so distinct CDR3 sequences; 51% were counted once. The ten largest clones take up around a fifth of the sample.

Donors were 35 to 40 systemically healthy Caucasian individuals from Russia aged about 6 to 100 years. Approximately 9.3 milliliters of peripheral blood were drawn from each donor into EDTA-treated Vacutainer tubes. Ficoll-Paque density-gradient centrifugation was used to isolate PBMCs, with at least 7 million per sample. Total RNA, at least 6 micrograms per sample, was extracted from PBMCs with Trizol reagent. For every donor, an aliquot of PBMCs went through flow cytometry to measure the percentages of naive CD45RAhigh/CD27high T cells. The rearranged segments are TRBV20-1 and TRBJ2-7; TRBD1 lines up with 9 middle nucleotides. This sequence originates from a woman aged 55-70 years in good health. Sequenced material: blood. Read as DNA, the sequence is TGCAGTGCTAGGTTAGGGACAGGGCAATTCGAGCAGTACTTC. Translated, it gives CSARLGTGQFEQYF.